This note documents a single T cell receptor beta chain sequence. Clones were sequenced by immunoSEQ multiplex PCR, and TCRdb holds only the in-frame ones, with some missing. The sample gives around 250,000 clones, roughly nine tenths of which show up once; 6.2% is in the top ten. The data stem from a study of blood T cell repertoires in COVID-19. V trimming: 7 bases; J trimming: 4 bases; junction bases outside the gene matches: 5. The CDR3 covers 13 residues. Germline CDR1 MNHEY, CDR2 SVGAGI. J is TRBJ1-1 and V is TRBV6-5; TRBD1 matches 8 bases. The sequence derives from a man between 60 and 75 years old with acute or convalescent COVID-19. Material: peripheral blood. The CDR3 here is CASNHRGSTEAFF. CDR3 DNA sequence: TGTGCCAGCAACCACAGGGGGAGCACTGAAGCTTTCTTT.